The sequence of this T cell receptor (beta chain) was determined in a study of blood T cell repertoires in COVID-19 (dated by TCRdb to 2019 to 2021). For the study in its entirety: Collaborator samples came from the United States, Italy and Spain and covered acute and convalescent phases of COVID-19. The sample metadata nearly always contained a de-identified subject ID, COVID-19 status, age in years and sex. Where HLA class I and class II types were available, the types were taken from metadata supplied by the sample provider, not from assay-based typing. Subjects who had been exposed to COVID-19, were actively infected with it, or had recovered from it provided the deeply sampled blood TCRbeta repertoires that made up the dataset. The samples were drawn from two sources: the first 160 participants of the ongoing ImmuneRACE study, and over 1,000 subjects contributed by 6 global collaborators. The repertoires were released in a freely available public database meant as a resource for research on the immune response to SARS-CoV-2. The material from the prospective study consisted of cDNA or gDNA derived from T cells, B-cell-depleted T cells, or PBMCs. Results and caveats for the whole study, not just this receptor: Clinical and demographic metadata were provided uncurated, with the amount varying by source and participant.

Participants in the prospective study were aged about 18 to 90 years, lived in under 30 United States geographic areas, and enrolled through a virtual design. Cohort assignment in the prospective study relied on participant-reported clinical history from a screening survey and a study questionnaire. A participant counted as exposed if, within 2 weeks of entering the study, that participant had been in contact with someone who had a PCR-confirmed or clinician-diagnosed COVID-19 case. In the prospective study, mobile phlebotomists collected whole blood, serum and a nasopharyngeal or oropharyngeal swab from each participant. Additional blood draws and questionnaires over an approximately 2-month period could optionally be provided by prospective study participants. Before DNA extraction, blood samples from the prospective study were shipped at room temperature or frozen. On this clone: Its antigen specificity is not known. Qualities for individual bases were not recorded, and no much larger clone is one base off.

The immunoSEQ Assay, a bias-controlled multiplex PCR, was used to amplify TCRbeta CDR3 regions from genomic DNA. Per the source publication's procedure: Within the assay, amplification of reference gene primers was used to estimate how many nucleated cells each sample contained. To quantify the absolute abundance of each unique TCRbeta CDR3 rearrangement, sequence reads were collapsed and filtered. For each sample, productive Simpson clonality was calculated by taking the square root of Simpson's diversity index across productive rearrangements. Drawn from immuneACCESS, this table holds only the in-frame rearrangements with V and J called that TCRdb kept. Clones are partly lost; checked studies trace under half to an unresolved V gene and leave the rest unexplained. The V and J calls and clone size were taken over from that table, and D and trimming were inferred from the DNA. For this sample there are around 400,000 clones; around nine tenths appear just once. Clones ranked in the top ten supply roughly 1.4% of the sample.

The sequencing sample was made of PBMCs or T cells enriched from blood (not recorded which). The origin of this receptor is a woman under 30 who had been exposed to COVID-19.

The DNA sequence is given as TGTGCCAGCAGCAGGCCCCAGACAGCAATTTCACCCCTCCACTTT. This sequence encodes CASSRPQTAISPLHF. The V gene is TRBV21-1 and the J gene is TRBJ1-6; the table names TRBD1, a call not compared with the DNA. TRBV21-1 is recorded as a pseudogene. The CDR3 numbers 15 residues from cysteine through phenylalanine. The only DNA kept is the CDR3, 45 bases in frame from the first base.